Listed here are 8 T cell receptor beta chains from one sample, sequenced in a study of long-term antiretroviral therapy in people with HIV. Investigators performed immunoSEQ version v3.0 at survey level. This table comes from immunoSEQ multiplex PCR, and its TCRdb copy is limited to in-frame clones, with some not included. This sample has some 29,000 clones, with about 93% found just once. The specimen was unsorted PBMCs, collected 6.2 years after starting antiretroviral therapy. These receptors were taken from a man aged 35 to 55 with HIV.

The CDR3 coding sequence is TGTGCCAGCAGTCAAGTCTTGGCCAATGAGCAGTTCTTC. This codes for CASSQVLANEQFF. The chain joins TRBV5-6 to TRBJ2-1; D gene ambiguous. The CDR3 has 13 residues. Germline V gene lookup returns CDR1 SGHDT and CDR2 YYEEEE. The V end was cut by 5 bases, the J end by 6 bases, with 12 bases between.

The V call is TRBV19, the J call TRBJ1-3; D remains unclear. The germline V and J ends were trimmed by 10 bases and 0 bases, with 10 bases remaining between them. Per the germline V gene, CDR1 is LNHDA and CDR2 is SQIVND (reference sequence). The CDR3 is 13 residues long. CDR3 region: CATKDLSGNTIYF. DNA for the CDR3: TGTGCCACCAAGGATCTCTCTGGAAACACCATATATTTT.

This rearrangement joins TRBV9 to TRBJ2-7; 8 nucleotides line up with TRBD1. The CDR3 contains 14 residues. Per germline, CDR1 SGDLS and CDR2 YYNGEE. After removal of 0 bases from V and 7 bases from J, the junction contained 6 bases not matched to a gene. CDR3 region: CASSVGQGAREQYF. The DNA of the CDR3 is TGTGCCAGCAGCGTAGGCCAGGGGGCGCGAGAGCAGTACTTC.

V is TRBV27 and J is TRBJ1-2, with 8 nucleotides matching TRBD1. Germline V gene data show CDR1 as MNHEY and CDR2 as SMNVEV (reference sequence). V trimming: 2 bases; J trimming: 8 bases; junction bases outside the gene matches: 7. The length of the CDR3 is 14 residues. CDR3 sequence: CASSLGQGGRGYTF. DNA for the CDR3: TGTGCCAGCAGTTTAGGACAGGGTGGAAGAGGCTACACCTTC.

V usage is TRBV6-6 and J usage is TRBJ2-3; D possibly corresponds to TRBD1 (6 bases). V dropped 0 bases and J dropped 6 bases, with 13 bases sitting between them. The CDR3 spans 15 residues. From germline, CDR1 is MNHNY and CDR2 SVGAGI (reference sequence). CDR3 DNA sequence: TGTGCCAGCAGTTACTCTAGTACAGGGTCCGATACGCAGTATTTT. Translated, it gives CASSYSSTGSDTQYF.

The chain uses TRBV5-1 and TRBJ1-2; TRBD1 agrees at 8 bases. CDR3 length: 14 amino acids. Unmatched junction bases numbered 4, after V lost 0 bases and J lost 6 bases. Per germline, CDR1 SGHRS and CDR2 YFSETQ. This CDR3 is CASSLAAGGDGYTF. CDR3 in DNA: TGCGCCAGCAGCTTGGCCGCAGGGGGCGATGGCTACACCTTC. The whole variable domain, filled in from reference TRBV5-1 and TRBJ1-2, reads KAGVTQTPRYLIKTRGQQVTLSCSPISGHRSVSWYQQTPGQGLQFLFEYFSETQRNKGNFPGRFSGRQFSNSRSEMNVSTLELGDSALYLCASSLAAGGDGYTFGSGTRLTVV.

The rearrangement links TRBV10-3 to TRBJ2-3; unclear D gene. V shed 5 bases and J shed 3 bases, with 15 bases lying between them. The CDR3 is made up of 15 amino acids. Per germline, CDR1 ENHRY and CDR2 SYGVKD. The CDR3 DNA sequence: TGTGCCATCAGTATTAGCAAACCCGGGACAGATACGCAGTATTTT. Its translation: CAISISKPGTDTQYF.

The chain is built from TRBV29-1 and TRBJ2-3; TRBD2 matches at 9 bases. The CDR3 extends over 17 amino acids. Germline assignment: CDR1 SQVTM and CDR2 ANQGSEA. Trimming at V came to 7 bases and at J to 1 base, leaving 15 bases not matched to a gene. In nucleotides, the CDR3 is TGCAGCGCCGCCGGAGTAGCGGGAGCGGGAGGCACAGATACGCAGTATTTT. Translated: CSAAGVAGAGGTDTQYF.